This T cell receptor beta chain was found in a study of cytomegalovirus exposure and HLA in healthy donors. General observations from the study: In a later analysis, TCR beta V- and J-gene trimming was associated with a missense DCLRE1C variant.

Of note for this clone: Its antigen is currently unknown.

It was with 60 Vbeta and 13 Jbeta primers that the PCR ran. Only in-frame clones appear in the TCRdb table, and some are missing; sequencing was by immunoSEQ multiplex PCR. The repertoire consists of approximately 200,000 clones, with nearly 80% occurring once and the leading ten covering about 5.6%. The CDR3 is 16 amino acids. Germline values: CDR1 MDHEN, CDR2 SYDVKM. V lost 1 base to trimming and J lost 2 bases, with 14 bases between them. The specimen sequenced was PBMCs. This clonotype was obtained from a woman in her thirties in good health and CMV-seropositive. This sequence joins TRBV28 and TRBJ2-5; the D gene is possibly TRBD2 (6 bases). CDR3 in amino acids: CASSLSIGGVQETQYF. The CDR3 bases are TGTGCCAGCAGTTTATCGATAGGCGGGGTACAAGAGACCCAGTACTTC.